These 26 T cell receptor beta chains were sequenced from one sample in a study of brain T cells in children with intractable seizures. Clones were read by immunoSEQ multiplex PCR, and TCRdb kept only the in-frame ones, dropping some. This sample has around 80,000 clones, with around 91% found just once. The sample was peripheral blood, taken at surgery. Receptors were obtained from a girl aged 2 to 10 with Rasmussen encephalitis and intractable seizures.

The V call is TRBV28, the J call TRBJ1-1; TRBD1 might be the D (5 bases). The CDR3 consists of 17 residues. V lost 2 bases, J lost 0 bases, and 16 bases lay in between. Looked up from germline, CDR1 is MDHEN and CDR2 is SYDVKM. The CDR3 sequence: CASSLEPIEQVNTEAFF. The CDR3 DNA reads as TGTGCCAGCAGTTTAGAGCCGATAGAACAGGTGAACACTGAAGCTTTCTTT.

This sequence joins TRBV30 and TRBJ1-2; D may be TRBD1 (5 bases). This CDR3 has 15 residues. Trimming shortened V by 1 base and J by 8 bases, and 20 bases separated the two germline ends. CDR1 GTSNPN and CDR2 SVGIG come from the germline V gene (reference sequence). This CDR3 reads CAWSDRRAYLTGYTF. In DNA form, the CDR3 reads TGTGCCTGGAGTGACCGCAGGGCTTATCTCACGGGCTACACCTTC. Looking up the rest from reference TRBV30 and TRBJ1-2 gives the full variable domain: SQTIHQWPATLVQPVGSPLSLECTVEGTSNPNLYWYRQAAGRGLQLLFYSVGIGQISSEVPQNLSASRPQDRQFILSSKKLLLSDSGFYLCAWSDRRAYLTGYTFGSGTRLTVV.

As DNA, the CDR3 is TGTGCCTGGAGCTGGACTAGCGGGGTCCAAGAGACCCAGTACTTC. Its translation: CAWSWTSGVQETQYF. This sequence joins TRBV30 and TRBJ2-5, with 12 bases fitting TRBD2. The ends lost 3 bases at V and 1 base at J; junction bases unmatched: 3. The germline V gene encodes CDR1 GTSNPN and CDR2 SVGIG (reference sequence). This CDR3 contains 15 residues.

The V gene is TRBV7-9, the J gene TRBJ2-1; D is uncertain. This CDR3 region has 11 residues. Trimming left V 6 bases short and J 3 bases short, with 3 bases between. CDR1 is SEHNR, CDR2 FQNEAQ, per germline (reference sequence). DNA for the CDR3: TGTGCCAGCAGTTTCTACAATGAGCAGTTCTTC. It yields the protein CASSFYNEQFF.

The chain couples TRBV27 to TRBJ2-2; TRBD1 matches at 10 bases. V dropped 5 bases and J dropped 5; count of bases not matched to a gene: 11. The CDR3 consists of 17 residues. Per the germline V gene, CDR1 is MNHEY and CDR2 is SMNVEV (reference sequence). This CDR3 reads CASSPMTGGKMTGELFF. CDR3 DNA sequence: TGTGCCAGCAGTCCAATGACAGGGGGCAAGATGACCGGGGAGCTGTTTTTT.

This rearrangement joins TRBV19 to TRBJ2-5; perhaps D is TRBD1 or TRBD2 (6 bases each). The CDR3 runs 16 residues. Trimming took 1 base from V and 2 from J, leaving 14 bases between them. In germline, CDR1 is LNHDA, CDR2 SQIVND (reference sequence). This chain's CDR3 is CASSIVLAGTQETQYF. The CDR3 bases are TGTGCCAGTAGTATAGTGCTGGCGGGGACACAAGAGACCCAGTACTTC.

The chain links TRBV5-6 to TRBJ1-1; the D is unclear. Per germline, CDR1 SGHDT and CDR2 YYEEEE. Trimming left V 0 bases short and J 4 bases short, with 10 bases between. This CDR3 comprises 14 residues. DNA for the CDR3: TGTGCCAGCAGCTTGGATGGGCCGGGCACTGAAGCTTTCTTT. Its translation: CASSLDGPGTEAFF.

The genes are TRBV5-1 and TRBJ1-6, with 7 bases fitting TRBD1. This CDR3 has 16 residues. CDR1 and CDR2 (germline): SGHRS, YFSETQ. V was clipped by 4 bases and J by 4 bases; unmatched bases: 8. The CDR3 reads CASSEARGRYNSPLHF. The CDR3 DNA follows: TGCGCCAGCAGCGAAGCCAGGGGGAGGTATAATTCACCCCTCCACTTT.

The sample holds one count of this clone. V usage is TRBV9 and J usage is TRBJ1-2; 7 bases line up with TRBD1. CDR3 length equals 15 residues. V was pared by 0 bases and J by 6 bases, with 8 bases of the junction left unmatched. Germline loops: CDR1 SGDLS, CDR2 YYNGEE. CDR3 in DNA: TGTGCCAGCAGCGTAGAGGGGGCCCGGACGGATGGCTACACCTTC. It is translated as CASSVEGARTDGYTF.

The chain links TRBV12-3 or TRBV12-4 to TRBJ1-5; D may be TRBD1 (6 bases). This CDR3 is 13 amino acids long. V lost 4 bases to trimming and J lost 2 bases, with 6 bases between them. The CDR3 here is CASSWTGNQPQHF. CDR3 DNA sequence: TGTGCCAGCAGTTGGACAGGCAATCAGCCCCAGCATTTT.

The CDR3 here is CATSGQQAYEQYF. The DNA of the CDR3 is TGTGCCACCTCGGGACAGCAGGCCTACGAGCAGTACTTC. The chain is built from TRBV2 and TRBJ2-7, with 7 bases matching TRBD1. V lost 10 bases to trimming and J lost 2 bases; unmatched junction nucleotides: 8. Germline CDR1 SNHLY, CDR2 FYNNEI. This CDR3 has 13 amino acids.

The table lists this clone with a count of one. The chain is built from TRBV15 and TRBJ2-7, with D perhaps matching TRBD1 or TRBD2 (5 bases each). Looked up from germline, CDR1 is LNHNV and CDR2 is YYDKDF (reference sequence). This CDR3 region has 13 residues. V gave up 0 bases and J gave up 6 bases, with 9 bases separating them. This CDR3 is CATSRDLGVEQYF. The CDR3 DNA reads TGTGCCACCAGCAGAGATCTGGGGGTCGAGCAGTACTTC.

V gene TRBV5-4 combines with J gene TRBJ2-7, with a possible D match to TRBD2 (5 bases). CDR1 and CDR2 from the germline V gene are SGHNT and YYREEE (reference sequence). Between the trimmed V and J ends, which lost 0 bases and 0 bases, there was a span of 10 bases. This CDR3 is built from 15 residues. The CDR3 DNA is TGTGCCAGCAGCTTGGGAGGGCCAGGCTCCTACGAGCAGTACTTC. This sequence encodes CASSLGGPGSYEQYF.

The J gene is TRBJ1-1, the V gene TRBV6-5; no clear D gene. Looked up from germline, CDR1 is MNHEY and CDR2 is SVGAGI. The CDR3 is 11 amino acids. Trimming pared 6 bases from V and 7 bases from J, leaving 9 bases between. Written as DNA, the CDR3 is TGTGCCAGCAGCGAGGGAATTGAAGCTTTCTTT. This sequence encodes CASSEGIEAFF.

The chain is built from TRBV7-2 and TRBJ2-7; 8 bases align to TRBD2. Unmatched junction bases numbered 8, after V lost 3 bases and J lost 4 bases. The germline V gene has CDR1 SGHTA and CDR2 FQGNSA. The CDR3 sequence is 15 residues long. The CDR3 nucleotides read TGTGCCAGCAGCTTTCTTAGACGGGGGGGGTACGAGCAGTACTTC. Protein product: CASSFLRRGGYEQYF.

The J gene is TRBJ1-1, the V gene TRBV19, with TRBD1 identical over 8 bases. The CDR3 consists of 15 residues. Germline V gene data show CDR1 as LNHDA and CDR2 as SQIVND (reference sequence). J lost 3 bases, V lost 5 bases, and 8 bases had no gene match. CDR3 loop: CASSVGQGIDTEAFF. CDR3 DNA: TGTGCCAGTAGTGTCGGACAGGGAATTGACACTGAAGCTTTCTTT.

The CDR3 loop reads CASSFRNYGYTF. The DNA of the CDR3 is TGTGCCAGCAGCTTCAGGAACTATGGCTACACCTTC. This chain joins TRBV7-9 and TRBJ1-2; D unclear. The CDR3 loop spans 12 amino acids. Germline assignment: CDR1 SEHNR and CDR2 FQNEAQ (reference sequence). V lost 3 bases to trimming and J lost 2 bases, with 4 bases between them. Supplemented by reference TRBV7-9 and TRBJ1-2, the full variable domain reads DTGVSQNPRHKITKRGQNVTFRCDPISEHNRLYWYRQTLGQGPEFLTYFQNEAQLEKSRLLSDRFSAERPKGSFSTLEIQRTEQGDSAMYLCASSFRNYGYTFGSGTRLTVV.

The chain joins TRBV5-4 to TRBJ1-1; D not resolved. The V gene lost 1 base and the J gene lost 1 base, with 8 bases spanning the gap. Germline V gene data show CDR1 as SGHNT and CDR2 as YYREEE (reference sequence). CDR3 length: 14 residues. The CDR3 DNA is TGTGCCAGCAGCTTGCGGGCGGAGAACACTGAAGCTTTCTTT. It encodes CASSLRAENTEAFF.

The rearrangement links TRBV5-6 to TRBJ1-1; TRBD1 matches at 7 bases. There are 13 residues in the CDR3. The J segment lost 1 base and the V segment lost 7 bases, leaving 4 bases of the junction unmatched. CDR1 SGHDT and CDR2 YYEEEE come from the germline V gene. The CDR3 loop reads CASQDRTNTEAFF. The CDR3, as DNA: TGTGCCAGCCAGGACAGGACGAACACTGAAGCTTTCTTT. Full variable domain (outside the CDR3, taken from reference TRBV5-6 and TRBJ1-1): DAGVTQSPTHLIKTRGQQVTLRCSPKSGHDTVSWYQQALGQGPQFIFQYYEEEERQRGNFPDRFSGHQFPNYSSELNVNALLLGDSALYLCASQDRTNTEAFFGQGTRLTVV.

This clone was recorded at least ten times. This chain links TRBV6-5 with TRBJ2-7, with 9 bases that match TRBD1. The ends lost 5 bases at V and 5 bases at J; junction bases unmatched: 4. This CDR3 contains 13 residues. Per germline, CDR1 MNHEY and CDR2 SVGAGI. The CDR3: CASSQQGANEQYF. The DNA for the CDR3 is TGTGCCAGCAGTCAACAGGGGGCCAACGAGCAGTACTTC.

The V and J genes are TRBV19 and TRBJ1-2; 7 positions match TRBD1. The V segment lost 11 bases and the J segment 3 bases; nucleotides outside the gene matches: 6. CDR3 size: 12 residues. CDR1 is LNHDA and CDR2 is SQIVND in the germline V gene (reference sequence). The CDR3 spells CACSQGYYGYTF. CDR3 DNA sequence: TGTGCCTGTTCACAGGGGTACTATGGCTACACCTTC.

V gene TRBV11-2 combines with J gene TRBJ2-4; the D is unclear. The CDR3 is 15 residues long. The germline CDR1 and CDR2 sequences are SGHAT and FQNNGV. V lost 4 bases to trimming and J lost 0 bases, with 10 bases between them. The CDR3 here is CASSSARLAKNIQYF. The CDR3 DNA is TGTGCCAGCAGCTCCGCCCGTTTAGCCAAAAACATTCAGTACTTC.

CDR3: CASSLVRSEEQYF. The CDR3 DNA is TGTGCCAGCAGCTTAGTCAGATCCGAGGAGCAGTACTTC. The chain joins TRBV7-6 to TRBJ2-7, with unresolved D. V lost 1 base and J lost 7, with 11 bases in between. The CDR3 contains 13 residues. Germline loops: CDR1 SGHVS, CDR2 FNYEAQ.

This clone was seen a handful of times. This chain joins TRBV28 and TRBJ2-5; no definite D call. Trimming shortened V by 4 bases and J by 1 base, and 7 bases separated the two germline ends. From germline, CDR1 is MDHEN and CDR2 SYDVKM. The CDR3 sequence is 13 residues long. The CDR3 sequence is CASSWPSQETQYF. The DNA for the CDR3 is TGTGCCAGCAGTTGGCCAAGCCAAGAGACCCAGTACTTC. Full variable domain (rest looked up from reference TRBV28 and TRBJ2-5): DVKVTQSSRYLVKRTGEKVFLECVQDMDHENMFWYRQDPGLGLRLIYFSYDVKMKEKGDIPEGYSVSREKKERFSLILESASTNQTSMYLCASSWPSQETQYFGPGTRLLVL.

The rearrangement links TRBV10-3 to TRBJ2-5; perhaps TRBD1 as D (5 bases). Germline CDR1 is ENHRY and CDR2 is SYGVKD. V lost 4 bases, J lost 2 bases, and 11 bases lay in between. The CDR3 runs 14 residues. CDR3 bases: TGTGCCATCAGTGGAAGGGGCCTGCAAGAGACCCAGTACTTC. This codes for CAISGRGLQETQYF.

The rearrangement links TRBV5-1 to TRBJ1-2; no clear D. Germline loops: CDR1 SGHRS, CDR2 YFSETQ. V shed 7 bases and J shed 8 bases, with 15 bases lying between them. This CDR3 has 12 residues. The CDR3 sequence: CASGHGKRGYTF. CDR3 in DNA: TGCGCCAGCGGCCATGGAAAAAGAGGCTACACCTTC.